This T cell receptor (beta chain) was captured by sequencing in a study of blood T cell repertoires in COVID-19 (dated by TCRdb to 2018 to 2021). Study-level background: Samples from collaborators originated in the United States, Italy and Spain and spanned both the acute and convalescent phases of COVID-19. The material from the prospective study consisted of cDNA or gDNA derived from T cells, B-cell-depleted T cells, or PBMCs. The dataset comprised deeply sampled blood TCRbeta repertoires from subjects exposed to, actively infected with, or recovered from COVID-19. The repertoires were released in a freely available public database intended as a resource for research on the immune response to SARS-CoV-2. The samples were drawn from two sources: the first 160 participants of the ongoing ImmuneRACE study, and 1,254 subjects contributed by 6 global collaborators. Nearly every sample came with metadata listing a de-identified subject ID, COVID-19 status, age in years and sex. HLA class I and class II types, where available, came from metadata supplied by the sample provider rather than from assay-based typing. The full study reports these points: How much clinical and demographic metadata was included differed by source and by participant, and the metadata was provided uncurated.

V is cut by 3 bases and J by 8 bases, and the space between the germline ends is 6 bases. Spanning cysteine to phenylalanine, the CDR3 consists of 11 amino acids. The sequence is cut down to CDR3 DNA, 33 bases in frame from base 1. Reading the germline V gene gives CDR1 MNHEY and CDR2 SVGEGT. In regard to this clone: This receptor's antigen is unknown. Per-base qualities were not stored, and no clone one base away is much larger.

TCRbeta CDR3 regions were amplified from genomic DNA using the immunoSEQ Assay, a bias-controlled multiplex PCR. The original pipeline was this. Nucleated cell counts per sample were estimated from amplification of reference gene primers within the assay. Sequence reads were collapsed and filtered to measure the absolute abundance of every unique TCRbeta CDR3 rearrangement. For each sample, productive Simpson clonality was calculated by taking the square root of Simpson's diversity index across productive rearrangements. Held by TCRdb, this immuneACCESS table contains in-frame sequences only and omits some clones. Under half of the omission traces to an unresolved V gene where checked; the cause of the rest is unknown. V and J calls and clone size are copied from that table; D and trimming were computed from the DNA. In all, the sample holds tens of thousands of clones, and roughly 84% of those were seen once. The ten largest make up more than 15% of the sample.

Whole blood was collected in K2EDTA tubes by collaborating institutions according to the institutions' own protocols. Collaborator samples were shipped for TCRbeta analysis as frozen whole blood, isolated PBMCs, or DNA extracted from either sample type. The V and J segments used are TRBV6-2 or TRBV6-3 and TRBJ2-3, with the D segment identity uncertain. The sequenced material came from peripheral blood. This sequence originates from a human donor with active COVID-19. The donor label of this sample is uncertain. CDR3 sequence: CASSYRSTQYF. DNA sequence: TGTGCCAGCAGTTATCGGAGTACGCAGTATTTT.